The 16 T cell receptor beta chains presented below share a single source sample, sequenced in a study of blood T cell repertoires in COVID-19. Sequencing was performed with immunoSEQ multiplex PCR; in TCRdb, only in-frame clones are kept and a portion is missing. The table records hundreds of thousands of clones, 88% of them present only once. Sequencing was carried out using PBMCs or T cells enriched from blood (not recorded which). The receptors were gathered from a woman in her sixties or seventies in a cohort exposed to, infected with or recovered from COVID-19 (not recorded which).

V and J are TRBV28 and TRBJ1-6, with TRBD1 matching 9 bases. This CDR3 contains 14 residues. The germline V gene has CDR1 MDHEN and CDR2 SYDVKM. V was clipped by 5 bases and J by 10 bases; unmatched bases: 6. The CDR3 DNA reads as TGTGCCAGCAGTGTACAGGGGGCCAGGTCACCCCTCCACTTT. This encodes CASSVQGARSPLHF. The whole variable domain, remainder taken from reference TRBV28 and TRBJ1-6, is DVKVTQSSRYLVKRTGEKVFLECVQDMDHENMFWYRQDPGLGLRLIYFSYDVKMKEKGDIPEGYSVSREKKERFSLILESASTNQTSMYLCASSVQGARSPLHFGNGTRLTVT.

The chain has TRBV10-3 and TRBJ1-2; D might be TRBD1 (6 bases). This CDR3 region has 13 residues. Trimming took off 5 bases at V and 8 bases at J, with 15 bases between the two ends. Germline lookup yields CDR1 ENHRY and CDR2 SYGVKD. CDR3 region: CAISYEGGSGYTF. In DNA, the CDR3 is TGTGCCATCAGTTACGAAGGGGGTAGCGGCTACACCTTC.

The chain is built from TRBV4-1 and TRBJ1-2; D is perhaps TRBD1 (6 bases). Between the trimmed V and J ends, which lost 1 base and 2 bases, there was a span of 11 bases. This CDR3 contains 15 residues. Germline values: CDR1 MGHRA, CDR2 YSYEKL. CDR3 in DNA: TGCGCCAGCAGCCAAGGCCGCACAGGGAACTATGGCTACACCTTC. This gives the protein CASSQGRTGNYGYTF.

The CDR3 here is CASMRDRGETQYF. In nucleotides, the CDR3 is TGTGCCAGCATGAGGGACAGGGGAGAGACCCAGTACTTC. J is TRBJ2-5 and V is TRBV5-8, with 10 bases fitting TRBD1. Unmatched junction bases numbered 3, after V lost 6 bases and J lost 4 bases. Germline CDR1 reads SGHTS; CDR2 reads YDEGEE. CDR3 size: 13 residues.

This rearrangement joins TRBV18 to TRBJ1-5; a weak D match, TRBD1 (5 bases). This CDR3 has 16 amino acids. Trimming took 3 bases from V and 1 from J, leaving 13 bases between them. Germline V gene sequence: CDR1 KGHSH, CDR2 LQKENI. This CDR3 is CASSPQGPGSNQPQHF. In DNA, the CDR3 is TGTGCCAGCTCACCGCAGGGCCCGGGCAGCAATCAGCCCCAGCATTTT. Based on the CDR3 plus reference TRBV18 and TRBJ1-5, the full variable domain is NAGVMQNPRHLVRRRGQEARLRCSPMKGHSHVYWYRQLPEEGLKFMVYLQKENIIDESGMPKERFSAEFPKEGPSILRIQQVVRGDSAAYFCASSPQGPGSNQPQHFGDGTRLSIL.

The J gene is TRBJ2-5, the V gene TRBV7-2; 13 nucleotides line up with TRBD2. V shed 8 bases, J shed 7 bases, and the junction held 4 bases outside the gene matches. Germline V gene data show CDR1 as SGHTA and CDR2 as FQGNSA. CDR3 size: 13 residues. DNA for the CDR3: TGTGCCAGCGGGACTAGCGGGGAGCGGACCCAGTACTTC. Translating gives CASGTSGERTQYF.

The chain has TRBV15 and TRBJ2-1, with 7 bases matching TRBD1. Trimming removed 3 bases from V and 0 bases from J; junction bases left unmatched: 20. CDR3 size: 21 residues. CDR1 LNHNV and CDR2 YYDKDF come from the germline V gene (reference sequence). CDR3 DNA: TGTGCCACCAGCAGCCAAGATCCGGGACAGATTTTTCTGAGCTCCTACAATGAGCAGTTCTTC. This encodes CATSSQDPGQIFLSSYNEQFF.

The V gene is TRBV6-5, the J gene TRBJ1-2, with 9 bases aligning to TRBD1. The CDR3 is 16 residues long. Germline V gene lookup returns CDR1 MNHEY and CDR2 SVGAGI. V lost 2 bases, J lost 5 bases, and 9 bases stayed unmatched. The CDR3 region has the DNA TGTGCCAGCAGTTACAATCCCGGGACAGGGAATTATGGCTACACCTTC. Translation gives CASSYNPGTGNYGYTF.

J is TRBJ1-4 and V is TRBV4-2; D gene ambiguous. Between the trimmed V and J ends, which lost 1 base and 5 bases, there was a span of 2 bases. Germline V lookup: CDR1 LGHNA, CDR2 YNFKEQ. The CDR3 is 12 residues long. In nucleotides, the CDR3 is TGTGCCAGCAGCCAAGCGAATGAAAAACTGTTTTTT. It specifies CASSQANEKLFF.

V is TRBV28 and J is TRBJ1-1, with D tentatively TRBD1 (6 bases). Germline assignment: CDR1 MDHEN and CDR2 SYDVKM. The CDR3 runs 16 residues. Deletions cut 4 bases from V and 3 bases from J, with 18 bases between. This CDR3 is CASSSPTAQGYTEAFF. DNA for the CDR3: TGTGCCAGCAGTTCCCCGACAGCCCAGGGGTACACTGAAGCTTTCTTT.

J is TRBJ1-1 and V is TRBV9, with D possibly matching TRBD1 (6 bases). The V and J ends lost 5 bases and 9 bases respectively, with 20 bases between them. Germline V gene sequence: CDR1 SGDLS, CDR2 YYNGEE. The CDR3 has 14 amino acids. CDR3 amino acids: CASRSLSGGYKAFF. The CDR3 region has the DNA TGTGCCAGCAGGAGTTTATCGGGGGGCTACAAAGCTTTCTTT.

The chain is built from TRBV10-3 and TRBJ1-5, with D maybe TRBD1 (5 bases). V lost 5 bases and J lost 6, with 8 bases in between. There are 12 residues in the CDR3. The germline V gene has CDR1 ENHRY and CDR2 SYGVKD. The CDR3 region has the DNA TGTGCCATCAGTCCCGGGGGTCAGCCCCAGCATTTT. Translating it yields CAISPGGQPQHF.

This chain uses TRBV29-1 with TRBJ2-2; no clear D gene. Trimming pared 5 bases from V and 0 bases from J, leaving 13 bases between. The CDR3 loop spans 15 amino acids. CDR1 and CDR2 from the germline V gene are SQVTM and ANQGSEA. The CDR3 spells CSVLPEAANTGELFF. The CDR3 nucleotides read TGCAGCGTTCTTCCCGAGGCCGCGAACACCGGGGAGCTGTTTTTT.

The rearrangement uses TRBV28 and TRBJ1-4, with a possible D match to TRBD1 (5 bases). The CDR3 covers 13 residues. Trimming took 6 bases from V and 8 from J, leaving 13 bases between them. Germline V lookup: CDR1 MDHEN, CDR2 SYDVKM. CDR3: CASRPAGLEKLFF. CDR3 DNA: TGTGCCAGCAGACCCGCAGGGTTAGAAAAACTGTTTTTT.

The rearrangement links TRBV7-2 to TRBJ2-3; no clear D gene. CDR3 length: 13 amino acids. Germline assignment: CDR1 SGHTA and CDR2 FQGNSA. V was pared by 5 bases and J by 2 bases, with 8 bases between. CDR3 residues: CASSPGITDTQYF. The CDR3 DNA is TGTGCCAGCAGCCCGGGTATCACAGATACGCAGTATTTT.

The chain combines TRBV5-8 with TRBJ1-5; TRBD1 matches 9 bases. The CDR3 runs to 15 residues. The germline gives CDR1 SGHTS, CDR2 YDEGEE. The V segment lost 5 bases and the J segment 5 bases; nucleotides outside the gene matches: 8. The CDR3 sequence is CASRGRDREDQPQHF. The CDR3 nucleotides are TGTGCCAGCAGGGGCCGGGACAGGGAGGATCAGCCCCAGCATTTT.